Each of the 4 T cell receptor beta chains below was sequenced from the same sample in a study of spatial heterogeneity in lung cancer. Study-wide results and caveats: Intratumoral expanded alpha and beta TCR counts were found to track tumor mutation counts.

Time point: sample taken at primary tumor resection. No antigen has been assigned to these receptors. In TCRdb, the 5' RACE reads were re-called with MiXCR into one record per CDR3 protein. The sample records about 14,000 distinct CDR3 sequences, 5.6% being singletons. Source: lung tumor tissue, taken at surgery. The receptors were gathered from a female donor with early-stage non-small cell lung cancer.

This clonotype has ten or more counts. The library was designed around alpha chains, so this beta chain is a stray read whose abundance carries little weight. The chain recombines TRBV7-9 with TRBJ2-1; 8 bases agree with TRBD2. The germline CDR1 and CDR2 sequences are SEHNR and FQNEAQ (reference sequence). The CDR3 is 15 amino acids. Losses at the gene ends were 3 bases for V and 6 bases for J; bases not matched to a gene: 7. The CDR3 region has the DNA TGTGCCAGCAGCTTCCAACCCGGGACTAGCAATGAGCAGTTCTTC. This encodes CASSFQPGTSNEQFF.

This clonotype was detected ten times or more. As an off-target read in a library built for alpha chains, this beta chain has a frequency of little significance. The V call is TRBV28, the J call TRBJ2-3; 9 nucleotides line up with TRBD2. CDR3 size: 18 residues. Germline CDR1 is MDHEN and CDR2 is SYDVKM. Trimming removed 3 bases from V and 2 bases from J; junction bases left unmatched: 12. The CDR3 protein is CASSFSRWRGGFTDTQYF. In DNA form, the CDR3 reads TGTGCCAGCAGTTTTTCGCGGTGGCGGGGGGGGTTCACAGATACGCAGTATTTT.

This clonotype came up many times. A library made for alpha chains picked up this beta chain off target, so its size means little. V gene TRBV28 combines with J gene TRBJ1-3, with a tentative D call TRBD1 (6 bases). The CDR3 totals 15 residues. With 6 bases removed from V and 4 bases from J, the gap between germline ends came to 16 bases. Germline V gene data show CDR1 as MDHEN and CDR2 as SYDVKM. The CDR3 protein is CASRPLFGQGNTIYF. The CDR3 nucleotides are TGTGCCAGCAGGCCCCTTTTCGGACAGGGAAACACCATATATTTT.

This clonotype was recorded many times. Since it is a stray read in a library aimed at alpha chains, this beta chain has a size that is not meaningful. This chain joins TRBV12-3 or TRBV12-4 and TRBJ2-2; 7 bases match TRBD1. This CDR3 spans 13 amino acids. J was trimmed by 4 bases and V by 6 bases; bases with no gene match: 2. CDR3 sequence (DNA): TGTGCCAGCAGGCCAGGGGGCACCGGGGAGCTGTTTTTT. Its translation is CASRPGGTGELFF.